These 17 T cell receptor beta chains share one sample of origin, sequenced in a study of cytotoxic CD8 clonotypes in ibrutinib-treated CLL. Repertoires were generated with immunoSEQ multiplex PCR, while TCRdb's copy carries only in-frame clones and drops some. This sample carries more than 85,000 clones, 70% to 80% of them seen once, and the ten largest clones take roughly 24%. This material consisted of PBMCs, taken after 24 months of ibrutinib treatment. These receptors were obtained from a human donor with chronic lymphocytic leukemia.

This clone turned up a few times. V is TRBV28 and J is TRBJ1-4; D call uncertain. The V gene lost 2 bases and the J gene lost 10 bases, with 14 bases spanning the gap. Germline CDR1 and CDR2: MDHEN and SYDVKM. There are 14 residues in the CDR3. The CDR3 region is CASSLGGYRAKLFF. In nucleotides, the CDR3 is TGTGCCAGCAGTTTAGGCGGTTATAGGGCAAAACTGTTTTTT.

V and J are TRBV7-2 and TRBJ1-2; 12 bases match TRBD1. The CDR3 has 16 amino acids. CDR1 is SGHTA, CDR2 FQGNSA, per germline. Trimming removed 4 bases from V and 7 bases from J; junction bases left unmatched: 10. The CDR3 nucleotides read TGTGCCAGCAGCTCAGGGGGACAGGGGGCGAGAGGTGGCTACACCTTC. Translated: CASSSGGQGARGGYTF.

The J gene is TRBJ2-7, the V gene TRBV5-8; TRBD1 matches 10 bases. CDR3 length equals 16 residues. The germline CDR1 and CDR2 sequences are SGHTS and YDEGEE. The V gene end was trimmed by 4 bases and the J gene end by 5 bases; junction bases not matched to a gene: 12. The CDR3 DNA follows: TGTGCCAGCAGCCTATTCGCCGGGACAGGGGCCCACGAGCAGTACTTC. Its protein product is CASSLFAGTGAHEQYF. Based on the CDR3 plus reference TRBV5-8 and TRBJ2-7, the full variable domain is EAGVTQSPTHLIKTRGQQATLRCSPISGHTSVYWYQQALGLGLQFLLWYDEGEERNRGNFPPRFSGRQFPNYSSELNVNALELEDSALYLCASSLFAGTGAHEQYFGPGTRLTVT.

The chain carries TRBV19 and TRBJ1-5, with 8 bases that match TRBD1. This CDR3 region has 17 residues. V was pared by 5 bases and J by 2 bases, with 11 bases of the junction left unmatched. Germline V gene data show CDR1 as LNHDA and CDR2 as SQIVND (reference sequence). CDR3 in amino acids: CASSVRTGQMGNQPQHF. CDR3 bases: TGTGCCAGTAGTGTACGGACAGGGCAAATGGGCAATCAGCCCCAGCATTTT.

The chain employs TRBV19 and TRBJ1-5, with TRBD1 matching 8 bases. Germline loops: CDR1 LNHDA, CDR2 SQIVND (reference sequence). Trimming took 6 bases from V and 4 from J; bases not matched to a gene: 8. This CDR3 is built from 15 residues. CDR3 sequence (DNA): TGTGCCAGTAGGCGAGACGGACAGGGTAATCAGCCCCAGCATTTT. Its protein product is CASRRDGQGNQPQHF.

This clone has more than one count but fewer than ten. The V call is TRBV19, the J call TRBJ1-3; D unresolved. This CDR3 is 12 amino acids long. Trimming stripped 4 bases from V and 7 bases from J, with 8 bases between. Per the germline V gene, CDR1 is LNHDA and CDR2 is SQIVND (reference sequence). This chain's CDR3 is CASSTQMNTIYF. DNA for the CDR3: TGTGCCAGTAGTACCCAAATGAACACCATATATTTT.

This clone was recorded a few times. This chain links TRBV6-5 with TRBJ1-6, with a weak D call TRBD1 (5 bases). The CDR3 sequence is 14 residues long. Between the trimmed V and J ends, which lost 6 bases and 9 bases, there was a span of 15 bases. Per the germline V gene, CDR1 is MNHEY and CDR2 is SVGAGI. The CDR3 DNA follows: TGTGCCAGCAGGGGCGGGGGTACAGGTTCACCCCTCCACTTT. It specifies CASRGGGTGSPLHF.

CDR3 DNA sequence: TGTGCCAGCAGCGTAGGACCGTCCATAGCCTGGGAGACCCAGTACTTC. It specifies CASSVGPSIAWETQYF. The V and J genes are TRBV9 and TRBJ2-5; D remains ambiguous. CDR1 SGDLS and CDR2 YYNGEE come from the germline V gene. There are 16 residues in the CDR3. V was clipped by 0 bases and J by 5 bases, with 17 bases between them.

V gene TRBV7-7 combines with J gene TRBJ2-5, with TRBD2 as a possible D gene (6 bases). V was cut by 1 base and J by 4 bases, with 13 bases left in between. Per the germline V gene, CDR1 is SSHAT and CDR2 is FNYEAQ (reference sequence). This CDR3 contains 15 residues. The CDR3 region has the DNA TGTGCCAGCAGCTTAGGGGGTAGCGGAAGAGAGACCCAGTACTTC. Translation: CASSLGGSGRETQYF.

The chain carries TRBV6-6 and TRBJ1-3; possible D gene TRBD1, 5 bases. This CDR3 has 15 amino acids. The V end was cut by 5 bases, the J end by 4 bases, with 15 bases between. Germline lookup yields CDR1 MNHNY and CDR2 SVGAGI (reference sequence). CDR3 amino acids: CASSPQGLAGNTIYF. The CDR3 bases are TGTGCCAGCAGTCCTCAGGGATTGGCGGGAAACACCATATATTTT.

The chain recombines TRBV5-6 with TRBJ1-1; 8 nucleotides align to TRBD1. Trimming took 4 bases from V and 1 from J; bases not matched to a gene: 3. CDR1 is SGHDT and CDR2 is YYEEEE in the germline V gene. The CDR3 runs to 14 residues. In DNA, the CDR3 is TGTGCCAGCAGCCCCGGGACAGGGAACACTGAAGCTTTCTTT. Translating it yields CASSPGTGNTEAFF.

This clone has just one count. The chain employs TRBV7-2 and TRBJ1-4; D not resolved. The CDR3 sequence is 14 residues long. Trimming removed 5 bases from V and 4 bases from J, with 11 bases in between. Germline-derived CDR1 and CDR2 are SGHTA and FQGNSA. The CDR3 spells CASSQGRVNEKLFF. CDR3 in DNA: TGTGCCAGCAGCCAAGGACGGGTTAATGAAAAACTGTTTTTT.

The V and J genes are TRBV6-1 and TRBJ1-5; a weak D match, TRBD1 (6 bases). The CDR3 contains 14 residues. The V end was cut by 6 bases, the J end by 8 bases, with 17 bases between. The germline CDR1 and CDR2 sequences are MNHNS and SASEGT. CDR3 nucleotides: TGTGCCAGCAGGCACCCGGGACAAGGGGAGCCCCAGCATTTT. Its protein is CASRHPGQGEPQHF.

This sequence joins TRBV7-3 and TRBJ2-3; the D gene could be TRBD1 or TRBD2 (6 bases each). The V and J ends lost 5 bases and 4 bases respectively, with 16 bases between them. This CDR3 is 15 amino acids long. Germline CDR1 reads SGHTA; CDR2 reads FQGTGA. In DNA, the CDR3 is TGTGCCAGCAGCCCGGGGGACAACCGCCCAGATACGCAGTATTTT. Translated, it gives CASSPGDNRPDTQYF.

The genes are TRBV6-6 and TRBJ2-2, with TRBD1 matching 7 bases. Germline CDR1 reads MNHNY; CDR2 reads SVGAGI (reference sequence). The junction had 6 bases not matched to a gene; V was cut back by 1 base and J by 7 bases. The CDR3 has 15 amino acids. The CDR3 bases are TGTGCCAGCAGTTACTTTGACAGGGTCGGCGGGGAGCTGTTTTTT. Amino acid sequence: CASSYFDRVGGELFF.

The chain joins TRBV9 to TRBJ2-1; 8 nucleotides line up with TRBD2. Germline CDR1 and CDR2: SGDLS and YYNGEE. With 2 bases clipped from V and 6 bases from J, the junction kept 4 bases outside the gene matches. The length of the CDR3 is 14 residues. Here the CDR3 reads CASSVTGTSNEQFF. In DNA, the CDR3 is TGTGCCAGCAGCGTGACCGGGACTAGCAATGAGCAGTTCTTC.

The chain carries TRBV5-1 and TRBJ2-5; D gene ambiguous. V shed 0 bases and J shed 1 base, with 13 bases lying between them. CDR1 SGHRS and CDR2 YFSETQ come from the germline V gene. CDR3 length: 16 residues. In nucleotides, the CDR3 is TGCGCCAGCAGCTTGGAACCGATGGCTAGCCAAGAGACCCAGTACTTC. This gives the protein CASSLEPMASQETQYF.